Presented here are 11 T cell receptor beta chains from one specimen sequenced in a study of blood T cell repertoires in COVID-19. The protocol was immunoSEQ multiplex PCR, while the TCRdb copy is restricted to in-frame clones and leaves out a portion. Of roughly 230,000 clones listed, roughly 81% are singletons. The material sequenced was PBMCs or T cells enriched from blood (not recorded which). Source of these receptors: a woman between 45 and 65 years old who had been exposed to COVID-19.

The gene calls are TRBV28 and TRBJ1-2; 10 bases match TRBD1. Trimming took 2 bases from V and 7 from J; bases not matched to a gene: 7. CDR3 size: 15 residues. Germline loops: CDR1 MDHEN, CDR2 SYDVKM. The CDR3 region has the DNA TGTGCCAGCAGTTTAGGGACAGGGGTTTTCTCTGGCTACACCTTC. This codes for CASSLGTGVFSGYTF.

The chain employs TRBV9 and TRBJ1-1; 8 bases are a match to TRBD1. V dropped 2 bases and J dropped 5; count of bases not matched to a gene: 8. CDR3 length equals 15 residues. Germline assignment: CDR1 SGDLS and CDR2 YYNGEE. As DNA, the CDR3 is TGTGCCAGCAGCGTGGACAGGGTTTCGGGAACTGAAGCTTTCTTT. It yields the protein CASSVDRVSGTEAFF.

The chain carries TRBV4-3 and TRBJ1-2; weak D call: TRBD1 (6 bases). The length of the CDR3 is 15 residues. The ends were cut back, 0 bases at V and 6 bases at J, with 14 bases in the middle. CDR1 LGHNA and CDR2 YSLEER come from the germline V gene. In DNA form, the CDR3 reads TGCGCCAGCAGCCAAGATCCCTTAGGGGGAGATGGCTACACCTTC. It is translated as CASSQDPLGGDGYTF.

V is TRBV10-3 and J is TRBJ2-7; 13 bases are shared with TRBD2. This CDR3 comprises 15 residues. The germline CDR1 and CDR2 sequences are ENHRY and SYGVKD. The J segment lost 2 bases and the V segment lost 6 bases, leaving 4 bases of the junction unmatched. CDR3 DNA: TGTGCCATCAGGGGGACTAGCGGGGCCACCTACGAGCAGTACTTC. Translating it yields CAIRGTSGATYEQYF.

As regards this clone: The same CDR3 can be traced to other DNA sequences in this sample. J is TRBJ2-2 and V is TRBV19; possible D gene TRBD1, 5 bases. The germline V gene encodes CDR1 LNHDA and CDR2 SQIVND (reference sequence). Trimming shortened V by 3 bases and J by 3 bases, and 8 bases separated the two germline ends. This CDR3 has 14 amino acids. In DNA, the CDR3 is TGTGCCAGTAGTATTGACAGTTACACCGGGGAGCTGTTTTTT. Protein: CASSIDSYTGELFF.

V and J are TRBV24-1 and TRBJ2-1; no reliable D call. The germline V and J ends were trimmed by 5 bases and 0 bases, with 4 bases remaining between them. Germline loops: CDR1 KGHDR, CDR2 SFDVKD. This CDR3 contains 13 residues. The CDR3 sequence: CATSVNSYNEQFF. As DNA, the CDR3 is TGTGCCACCAGTGTAAACTCCTACAATGAGCAGTTCTTC.

This chain joins TRBV5-4 and TRBJ2-3, with 13 nucleotides matching TRBD2. Per germline, CDR1 SGHNT and CDR2 YYREEE (reference sequence). With V trimmed by 7 bases and J by 4 bases, 3 bases remained unmatched. This CDR3 region has 14 residues. The CDR3 DNA sequence: TGTGCCAGCGGAACTAGCGGGGGGGCAGATACGCAGTATTTT. Protein: CASGTSGGADTQYF. The complete variable domain, with remaining parts taken from reference TRBV5-4 and TRBJ2-3, reads ETGVTQSPTHLIKTRGQQVTLRCSSQSGHNTVSWYQQALGQGPQFIFQYYREEENGRGNFPPRFSGLQFPNYSSELNVNALELDDSALYLCASGTSGGADTQYFGPGTRLTVL.

This clone showed up just once. The CDR3 coding sequence is TGTGCCACTCTAGGGGGGAACACTGAAGCTTTCTTT. This translates into CATLGGNTEAFF. The V and J genes are TRBV10-3 and TRBJ1-1; tentative D call: TRBD1 (6 bases). The CDR3 covers 12 residues. Deletions cut 10 bases from V and 1 base from J, with 10 bases between. Germline CDR1 and CDR2: ENHRY and SYGVKD.

The rearrangement uses TRBV27 and TRBJ2-7; no reliable D call. This CDR3 has 15 amino acids. The ends were cut back, 6 bases at V and 7 bases at J, with 22 bases in the middle. Germline-derived CDR1 and CDR2 are MNHEY and SMNVEV (reference sequence). This CDR3 is CASRPDLATYEEQYF. The CDR3 DNA follows: TGTGCCAGCAGGCCTGACTTGGCGACCTACGAAGAGCAGTACTTC.

The chain employs TRBV5-1 and TRBJ2-7; D is perhaps TRBD1 (5 bases). The germline V gene encodes CDR1 SGHRS and CDR2 YFSETQ. With 5 bases removed from V and 3 bases from J, the gap between germline ends came to 9 bases. This CDR3 is 12 amino acids long. The CDR3 DNA follows: TGCGCCAGCAGTTTTGACAGCTACGAGCAGTACTTC. Protein: CASSFDSYEQYF.

This clone was seen only a few times. The chain is built from TRBV5-8 and TRBJ1-3; D ambiguous. V was pared by 0 bases and J by 0 bases, with 4 bases between. The CDR3 length is 14 residues. The germline V gene encodes CDR1 SGHTS and CDR2 YDEGEE. The CDR3: CASSLGSSGNTIYF. CDR3 DNA: TGTGCCAGCAGCTTGGGGAGCTCTGGAAACACCATATATTTT.